This TCR beta chain appears in the sequencing data of a study of blood T cell repertoires in COVID-19. Study-wide background: Donors in the United States, Italy and Spain gave samples during acute or convalescent COVID-19. T cells, B-cell-depleted T cells, or PBMCs supplied cDNA or gDNA.

Libraries were prepared by immunoSEQ multiplex PCR; TCRdb keeps only in-frame clonotypes and omits some of them. Of 200,000 to 300,000 clones listed, around four fifths are singletons. This CDR3 region has 13 residues. Germline values: CDR1 SGHKS, CDR2 YYEKEE (reference sequence). The ends were cut back, 1 base at V and 6 bases at J, with 8 bases in the middle. The chain joins TRBV5-5 to TRBJ2-1, with unresolved D. Source material: peripheral blood. This clonotype was sampled from a woman aged 60-75 years with active or convalescent COVID-19. The CDR3: CASSLPSGNEQFF. The CDR3 nucleotides read TGTGCCAGCAGCTTGCCATCAGGCAATGAGCAGTTCTTC.